The rows below give T cell receptor beta chains drawn from one sample of a study of blood T cell repertoires in COVID-19. The repertoire was sequenced with immunoSEQ multiplex PCR; TCRdb's copy has only in-frame clones and lacks some. Among about 130,000 clones listed, less than 90% were seen once. Specimen: PBMCs or T cells enriched from blood (not recorded which). The receptors here all came from a woman aged 45-65 years who had recovered from COVID-19. CDR3s include the opening cysteine and the closing phenylalanine or tryptophan. Fields, in order: V gene, J gene, clone size, D gene, CDR3 DNA, CDR3 protein. A D gene is named only where the DNA matches it firmly. Size tells how often a clone was seen (once, few, many) or the class of an expanded clone, and some rows leave it out.

>TRBV5-1|TRBJ1-2|.|.
TGCGCCAGCAGCTTGTTAGGCAGGGATGATGGCTACACCTTC
CASSLLGRDDGYTF
>TRBV18|TRBJ2-3|.|TRBD2
TGTGCCAGCTCACCATCGGGGGGGGGCACAGATACGCAGTATTTT
CASSPSGGGTDTQYF
>TRBV3-1/TRBV3-2|TRBJ1-1|.|.
TGTGCCAGCAGCCAAGGGGGGCGCTTAACTGAAGCTTTCTTT
CASSQGGRLTEAFF
>TRBV11-2|TRBJ2-3|.|TRBD2
TGTGCCAGCAGCTCATTAGCGGGGATCACAGATACGCAGTATTTT
CASSSLAGITDTQYF
>TRBV5-4|TRBJ2-3|once|TRBD2
TGTGCCAGCAGGTCTCGGGGGGGGTTTAGTACAGATACGCAGTATTTT
CASRSRGGFSTDTQYF
>TRBV5-8|TRBJ1-1|.|TRBD1
TGTGCCAGCAGCTTCTCAGAAAACAGGGGTAACACTGAAGCTTTCTTT
CASSFSENRGNTEAFF
>TRBV18|TRBJ1-2|.|TRBD1
TGTGCCAGCTCGTCACTGGGACAGACCCACTATGGCTACACCTTC
CASSSLGQTHYGYTF
>TRBV2|TRBJ2-3|.|.
TGTGCCAGCAGTCGGGACAAGAACACAGATACGCAGTATTTT
CASSRDKNTDTQYF
>TRBV6-5|TRBJ2-7|.|.
TGTGCCAGCAGCCCGAGGGACACCTCCTACGAGCAGTACTTC
CASSPRDTSYEQYF
>TRBV19|TRBJ2-7|.|.
TGTGCCAGTAGTATTCTGGACAGTACTTACGAGCAGTACTTC
CASSILDSTYEQYF
>TRBV7-9|TRBJ2-5|.|.
TGTGCCAGCAGCTACCCCCTCCTAACAGGGATGGAAGAGACCCAGTACTTC
CASSYPLLTGMEETQYF
>TRBV5-6|TRBJ1-2|.|.
TGTGCCAGCAGCTCTCCGGGACAAACGAACTATGGCTACACCTTC
CASSSPGQTNYGYTF
>TRBV3-1/TRBV3-2|TRBJ1-4|.|.
TGTGCCAGCAGCCCCCGCGGGGAGGGTAATGAAAAACTGTTTTTT
CASSPRGEGNEKLFF
>TRBV6-4|TRBJ2-7|.|TRBD1
TGTGCCAGCAGTGAAGCTCCGGGACAGGGGTTTCGGCAGTACTTC
CASSEAPGQGFRQYF
>TRBV14|TRBJ2-2|.|.
TGTGCCAGCAGCCCAAGACAGGCCGGGGAGCTGTTTTTT
CASSPRQAGELFF
>TRBV5-1|TRBJ2-1|.|TRBD1
TGCGCCAGCAGTCACCCTAGGACAGGGGACTCCTACAATGAGCAGTTCTTC
CASSHPRTGDSYNEQFF
>TRBV4-2|TRBJ1-2|once|TRBD1
TGTGCCAGCAGCCAAGGACAGGGACCTAACTATGGCTACACCTTC
CASSQGQGPNYGYTF
>TRBV7-3|TRBJ1-1|.|TRBD1
TGTGCCAGCAGCGCCTTGGGACAGGGGCCTAACACTGAAGCTTTCTTT
CASSALGQGPNTEAFF
>TRBV5-1|TRBJ1-2|.|.
TGCGCCAGCAGCTTGGAGCCAGGGGTGAACTATGGCTACACCTTC
CASSLEPGVNYGYTF
>TRBV5-1|TRBJ2-7|few|.
TGCGCCAGCAGGGAACGGGTCGAAAGCTCCTACGAGCAGTACTTC
CASRERVESSYEQYF
>TRBV7-3|TRBJ2-1|.|TRBD1
TGTGCCAGCAGCTCCTGGACAGGGGGTAATGAGCAGTTCTTC
CASSSWTGGNEQFF
>TRBV21-1|TRBJ2-7|.|.
TGTGCCAGCAACCTAGCAAGTCGGTTCTACGAGCAGTACTTC
CASNLASRFYEQYF
>TRBV6-5|TRBJ1-4|.|.
TGTGCCAGCGAGGGGGTCCGTGAAAAACTGTTTTTT
CASEGVREKLFF
>TRBV29-1|TRBJ1-1|.|TRBD1
TGCAGCGTTGCGGACAGGGGCACTGAAGCTTTCTTT
CSVADRGTEAFF
>TRBV2|TRBJ2-5|.|TRBD1
TGTGCCAGCAGACTGGACAGGCTCTTAATTGGGGAGACCCAGTACTTC
CASRLDRLLIGETQYF
>TRBV5-5|TRBJ2-2|once|.
TGTGCCAGCAGCCAGTACACCGGGGAGCTGTTTTTT
CASSQYTGELFF
>TRBV5-1|TRBJ2-2|few|TRBD2
TGCGCCAGCAGCTTGAAGTCTCCCAGCGGGGGGAACACCGGGGAGCTGTTTTTT
CASSLKSPSGGNTGELFF
>TRBV7-2|TRBJ1-5|.|.
TGTGCCAGCAGCCTCGGGGATAGCAATCAGCCCCAGCATTTT
CASSLGDSNQPQHF
>TRBV5-1|TRBJ2-7|.|TRBD2
TGCGCCAGCAGGTCGGGAGGGTCGATTTACGAGCAGTACTTC
CASRSGGSIYEQYF
>TRBV28|TRBJ1-1|.|TRBD1
TGTGCCAGCAGTTTACCGGACAGGTTGAACACTGAAGCTTTCTTT
CASSLPDRLNTEAFF
>TRBV27|TRBJ1-1|.|.
TGTGCCAGCAGTTTGATCCCAGAGGACACTGAAGCTTTCTTT
CASSLIPEDTEAFF
>TRBV2|TRBJ1-1|.|.
TGTGCCAGCAGTGTAATGGGGGCTGGCACTGAAGCTTTCTTT
CASSVMGAGTEAFF